This TCR beta chain stems from a study of shared clonotypes between healthy human individuals. Findings and limits, study-wide: With a handful of donors compared, 4.5% to 6.5% of naive CD4 clonotypes were shared. Relative to memory subsets, naive subsets generally showed larger estimated richness.

Some clones are missing from TCRdb's copy, which holds only in-frame ones; the method was immunoSEQ multiplex PCR. The profile shows over a million clones, approximately 80% of them singletons. The CDR3 sequence is 13 residues long. Trimming took off 3 bases at V and 11 bases at J, with 15 bases between the two ends. Per germline, CDR1 SGHRS and CDR2 YFSETQ. Points on this clone: Its target is unknown.

The genes are TRBV5-1 and TRBJ1-3; D uncertain. Sequences were obtained from memory CD4+ T cells from PBMCs. Subset noted: CD45RA-negative fraction. The TCR sequence derives from a man aged 18 to 29 in good health. Some clones in this sample may be carry-over from other donors' samples. CDR3 DNA sequence: TGCGCCAGCAGCTCACTTCCCCGCGAACCCATATATTTT. Protein: CASSSLPREPIYF.